Detailed here is one T cell receptor (beta chain). Its antigen is unknown. One base away there is no much larger clone; base qualities are not given. The sample is drawn from a study of cytomegalovirus exposure and HLA in healthy donors (dated by TCRdb to about 2017). With respect to the entire study: A later analysis indicated that the 120 or so validation repertoires were generated on the platform also employed for the approximately 670 repertoires of the first cohort. The study aimed to test whether signatures of past pathogen exposure could be identified by cataloging public T cell receptors. Besides the first cohort of under 700 subjects, a separate validation cohort made up of 120 different subjects was used. The study combined high-throughput TCR immunosequencing, statistical association of individual TCRs with disease status, and machine learning to predict cytomegalovirus infection status. General findings and caveats noted by the study authors: The classifier was reported to diagnose cytomegalovirus status with high specificity and sensitivity in both the original and validation cohorts. Most TCR sequences were observed very rarely across donors, whereas some public TCRs were present in many individuals. The authors suggested that the approach could potentially be extended to other disease states and immunological phenotypes. In vitro tests confirmed that a few of the cytomegalovirus-associated TCR beta chains recognize cytomegalovirus antigens. The study gave a list of about 150 TCR beta chains associated with cytomegalovirus. Of the cluster scores, around 95% were above 0 in a later analysis, which found that TCRs clustered in the first cohort also tended to co-occur in the 120 validation repertoires. A later analysis lacked HLA typing for the validation cohort, so it scored co-occurrence in that cohort across all 120 or so repertoires.

Sequences MNHEY (CDR1) and SVGAGI (CDR2) are obtained from the germline V gene. Reading from cysteine to phenylalanine, the CDR3 counts 14 amino acids. The DNA shown is the 42-base CDR3, in frame from base 1. The trim is 7 bases for V and 6 bases for J, with a gap of 18 bases between the germline ends. Libraries were built with the immunoSEQ multiplex PCR assay. From the authors' description of their analysis: A statistical classification framework was developed to diagnose cytomegalovirus status using the catalog of TCR beta chain sequences. This immuneACCESS table, as held by TCRdb, lists in-frame sequences with V and J called but not all clones. Of the missing ones, under half trace to an unresolved V gene in checked studies; the others have no known cause. Clone size and the V and J calls come from that table; the DNA yielded D and trimming. The sample data list roughly 270,000 clones, and 88% of these were observed just once. The top ten clonotypes cover about 0.9% of the sample.

Donors formed part of the validation cohort, which comprised 120 subjects and was distinct from the first cohort of some 700 subjects. This chain joins TRBV6-5 to TRBJ1-1; matching of 6 bases hints at TRBD1 as the D gene. The sequencing input was PBMCs. The clonotype originates from a woman between 18 and 30 years old in good health and CMV-seronegative. The encoded CDR3 is CASKRSTGFAEAFF. The DNA is as follows: TGTGCCAGCAAAAGGAGTACAGGGTTCGCTGAAGCTTTCTTT.